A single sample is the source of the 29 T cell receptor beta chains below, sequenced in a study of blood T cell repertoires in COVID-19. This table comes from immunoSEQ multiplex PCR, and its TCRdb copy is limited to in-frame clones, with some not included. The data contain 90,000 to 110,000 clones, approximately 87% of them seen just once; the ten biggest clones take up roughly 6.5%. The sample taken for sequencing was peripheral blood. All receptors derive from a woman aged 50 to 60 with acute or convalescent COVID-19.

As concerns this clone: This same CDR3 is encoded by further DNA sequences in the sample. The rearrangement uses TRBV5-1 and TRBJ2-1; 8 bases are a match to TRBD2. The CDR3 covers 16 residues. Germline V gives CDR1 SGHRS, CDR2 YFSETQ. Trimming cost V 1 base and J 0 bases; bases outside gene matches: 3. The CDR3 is CASSLWAGGSYNEQFF. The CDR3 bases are TGCGCCAGCAGCTTGTGGGCGGGGGGCTCCTACAATGAGCAGTTCTTC.

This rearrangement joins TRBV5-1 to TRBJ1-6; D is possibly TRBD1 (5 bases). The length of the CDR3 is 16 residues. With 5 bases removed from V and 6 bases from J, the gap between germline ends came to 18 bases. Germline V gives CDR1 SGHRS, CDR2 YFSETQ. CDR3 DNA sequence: TGCGCCAGCAGATCGGGGGACGTTCTACGTAATTCACCCCTCCACTTT. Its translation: CASRSGDVLRNSPLHF.

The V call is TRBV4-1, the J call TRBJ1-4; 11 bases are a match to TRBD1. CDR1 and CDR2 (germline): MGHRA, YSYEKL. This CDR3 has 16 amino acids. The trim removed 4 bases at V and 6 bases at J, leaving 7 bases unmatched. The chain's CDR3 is CASSPAPGQGDEKLFF. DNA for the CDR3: TGCGCCAGCAGCCCAGCTCCGGGACAGGGGGATGAAAAACTGTTTTTT.

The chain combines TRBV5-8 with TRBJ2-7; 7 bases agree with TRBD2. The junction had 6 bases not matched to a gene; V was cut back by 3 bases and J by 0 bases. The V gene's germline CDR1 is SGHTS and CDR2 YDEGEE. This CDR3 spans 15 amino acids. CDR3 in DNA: TGTGCCAGCAGCTCAATGACTAGCACCTCCTACGAGCAGTACTTC. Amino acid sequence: CASSSMTSTSYEQYF. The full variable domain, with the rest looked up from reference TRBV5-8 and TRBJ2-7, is EAGVTQSPTHLIKTRGQQATLRCSPISGHTSVYWYQQALGLGLQFLLWYDEGEERNRGNFPPRFSGRQFPNYSSELNVNALELEDSALYLCASSSMTSTSYEQYFGPGTRLTVT.

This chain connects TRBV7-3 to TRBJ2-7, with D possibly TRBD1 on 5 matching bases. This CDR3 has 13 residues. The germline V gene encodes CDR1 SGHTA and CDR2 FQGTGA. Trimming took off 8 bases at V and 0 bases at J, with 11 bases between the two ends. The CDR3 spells CASARQSSYEQYF. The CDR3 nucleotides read TGTGCCAGCGCTAGACAGAGCTCCTACGAGCAGTACTTC.

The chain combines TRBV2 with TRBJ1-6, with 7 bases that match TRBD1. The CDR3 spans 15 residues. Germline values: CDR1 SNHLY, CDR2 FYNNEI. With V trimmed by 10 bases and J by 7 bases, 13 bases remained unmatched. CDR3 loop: CATGAGQRLNSPLHF. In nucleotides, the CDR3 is TGTGCCACCGGGGCGGGACAGCGGCTCAATTCACCCCTCCACTTT.

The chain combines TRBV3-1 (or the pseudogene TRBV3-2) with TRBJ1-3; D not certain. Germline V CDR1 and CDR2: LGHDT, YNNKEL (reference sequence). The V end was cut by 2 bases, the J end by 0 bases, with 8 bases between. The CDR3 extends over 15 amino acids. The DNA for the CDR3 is TGTGCCAGCAGCCAAACGGTCCACTCTGGAAACACCATATATTTT. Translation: CASSQTVHSGNTIYF.

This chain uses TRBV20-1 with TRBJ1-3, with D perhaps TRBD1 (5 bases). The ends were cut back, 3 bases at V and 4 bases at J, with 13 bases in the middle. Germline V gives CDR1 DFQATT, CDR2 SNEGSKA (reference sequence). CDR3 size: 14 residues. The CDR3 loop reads CSASRGTNGNTIYF. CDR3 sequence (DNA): TGCAGTGCTAGTCGGGGGACTAACGGAAACACCATATATTTT.

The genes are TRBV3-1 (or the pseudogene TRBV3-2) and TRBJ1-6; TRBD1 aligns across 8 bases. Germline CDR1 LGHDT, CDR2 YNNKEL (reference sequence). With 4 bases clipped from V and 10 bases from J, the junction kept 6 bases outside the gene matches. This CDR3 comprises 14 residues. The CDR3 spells CASSPGQGRSPLHF. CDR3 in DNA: TGTGCCAGCAGCCCCGGACAGGGTCGGTCACCCCTCCACTTT.

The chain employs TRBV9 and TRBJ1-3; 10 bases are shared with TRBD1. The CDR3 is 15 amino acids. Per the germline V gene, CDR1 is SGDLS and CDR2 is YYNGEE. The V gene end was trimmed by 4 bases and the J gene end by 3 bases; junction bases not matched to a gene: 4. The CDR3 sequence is CASSRQGANGNTIYF. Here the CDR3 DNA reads TGTGCCAGCAGCAGACAGGGGGCGAATGGAAACACCATATATTTT.

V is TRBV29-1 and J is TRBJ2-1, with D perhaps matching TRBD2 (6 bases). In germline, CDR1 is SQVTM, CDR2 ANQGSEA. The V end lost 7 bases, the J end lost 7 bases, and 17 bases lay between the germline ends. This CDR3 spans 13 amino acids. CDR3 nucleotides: TGCAGCGCAAATAGGGGCGGGGCTAATGAGCAGTTCTTC. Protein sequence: CSANRGGANEQFF.

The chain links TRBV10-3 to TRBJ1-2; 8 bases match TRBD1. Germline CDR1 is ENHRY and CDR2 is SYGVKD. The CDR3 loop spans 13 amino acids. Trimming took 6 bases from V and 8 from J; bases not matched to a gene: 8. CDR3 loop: CAIRETGVNGYTF. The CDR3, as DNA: TGTGCCATCAGGGAGACAGGGGTCAACGGCTACACCTTC.

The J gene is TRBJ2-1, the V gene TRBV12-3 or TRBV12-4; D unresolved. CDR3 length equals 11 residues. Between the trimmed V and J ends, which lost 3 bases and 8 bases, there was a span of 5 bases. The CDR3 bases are TGTGCCAGCAGTTTCGAGGATGAGCAGTTCTTC. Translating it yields CASSFEDEQFF.

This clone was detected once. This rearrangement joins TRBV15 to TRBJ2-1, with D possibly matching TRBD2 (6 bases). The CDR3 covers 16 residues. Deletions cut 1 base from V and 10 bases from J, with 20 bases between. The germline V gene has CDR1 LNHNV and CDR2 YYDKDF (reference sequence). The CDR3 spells CATSRVGTSPMGEQFF. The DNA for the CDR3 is TGTGCCACCAGCAGAGTGGGGACTTCCCCCATGGGGGAGCAGTTCTTC.

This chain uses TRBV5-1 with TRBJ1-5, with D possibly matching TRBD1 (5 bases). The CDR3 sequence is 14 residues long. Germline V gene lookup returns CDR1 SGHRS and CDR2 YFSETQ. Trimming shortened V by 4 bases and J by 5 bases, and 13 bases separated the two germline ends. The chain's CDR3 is CASSPDSYYQPQHF. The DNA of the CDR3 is TGCGCCAGCAGCCCCGACAGCTATTATCAGCCCCAGCATTTT.

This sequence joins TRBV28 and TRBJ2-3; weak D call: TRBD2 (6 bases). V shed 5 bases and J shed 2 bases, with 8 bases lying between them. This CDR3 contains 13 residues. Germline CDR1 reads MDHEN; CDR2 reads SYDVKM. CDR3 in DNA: TGTGCCAGCAGTCGGGACTCCACAGATACGCAGTATTTT. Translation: CASSRDSTDTQYF.

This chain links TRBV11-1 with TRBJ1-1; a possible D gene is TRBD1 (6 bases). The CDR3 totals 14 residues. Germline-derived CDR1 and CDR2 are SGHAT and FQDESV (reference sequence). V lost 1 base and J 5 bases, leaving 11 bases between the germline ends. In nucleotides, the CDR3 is TGTGCCAGCAGCTTAGTTCCAGGGGAAACTGAAGCTTTCTTT. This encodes CASSLVPGETEAFF.

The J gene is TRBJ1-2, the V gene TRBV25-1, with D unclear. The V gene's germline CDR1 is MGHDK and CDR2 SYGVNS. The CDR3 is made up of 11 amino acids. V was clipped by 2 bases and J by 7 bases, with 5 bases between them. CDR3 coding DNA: TGTGCCAGCAGTGAAGGCGGTGGCTACACCTTC. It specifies CASSEGGGYTF.

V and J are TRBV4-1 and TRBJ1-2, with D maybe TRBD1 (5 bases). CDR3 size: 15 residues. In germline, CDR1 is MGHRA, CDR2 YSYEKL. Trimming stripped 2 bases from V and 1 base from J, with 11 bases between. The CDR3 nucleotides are TGCGCCAGCAGCCAACCGACAGACTTTAACTATGGCTACACCTTC. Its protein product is CASSQPTDFNYGYTF.

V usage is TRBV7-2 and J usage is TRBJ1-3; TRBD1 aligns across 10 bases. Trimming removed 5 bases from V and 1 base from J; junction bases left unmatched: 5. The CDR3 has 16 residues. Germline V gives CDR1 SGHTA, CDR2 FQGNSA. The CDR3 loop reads CASSTRQGASGNTIYF. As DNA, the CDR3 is TGTGCCAGCAGCACCCGACAGGGGGCTTCTGGAAACACCATATATTTT.

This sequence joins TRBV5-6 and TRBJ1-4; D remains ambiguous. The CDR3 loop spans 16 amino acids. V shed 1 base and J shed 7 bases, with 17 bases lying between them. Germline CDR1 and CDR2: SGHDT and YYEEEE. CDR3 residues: CASSLFNFSGLEKLFF. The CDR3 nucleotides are TGTGCCAGCAGCTTGTTTAATTTCAGCGGGCTTGAAAAACTGTTTTTT.

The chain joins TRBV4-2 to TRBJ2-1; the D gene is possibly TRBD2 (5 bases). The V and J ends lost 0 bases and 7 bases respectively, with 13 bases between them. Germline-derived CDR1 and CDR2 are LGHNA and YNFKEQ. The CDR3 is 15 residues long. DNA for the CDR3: TGTGCCAGCAGCCAAGATATAGGAGGTTGGAATGAGCAGTTCTTC. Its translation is CASSQDIGGWNEQFF.

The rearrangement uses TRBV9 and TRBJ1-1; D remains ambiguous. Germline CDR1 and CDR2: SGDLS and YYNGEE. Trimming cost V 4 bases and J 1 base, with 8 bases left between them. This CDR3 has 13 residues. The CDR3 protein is CASSTAPNTEAFF. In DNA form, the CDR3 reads TGTGCCAGCAGCACTGCACCGAACACTGAAGCTTTCTTT.

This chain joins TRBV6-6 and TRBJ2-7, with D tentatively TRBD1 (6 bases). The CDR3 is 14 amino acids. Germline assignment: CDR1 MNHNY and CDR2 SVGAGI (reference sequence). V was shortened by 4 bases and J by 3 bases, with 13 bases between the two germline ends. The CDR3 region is CASSFDRYDYEQYF. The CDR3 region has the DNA TGTGCCAGCAGTTTCGACAGGTACGACTACGAGCAGTACTTC.

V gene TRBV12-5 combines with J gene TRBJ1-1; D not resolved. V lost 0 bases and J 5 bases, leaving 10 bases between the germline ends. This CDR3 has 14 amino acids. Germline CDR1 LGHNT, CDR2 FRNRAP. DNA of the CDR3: TGTGCTAGTGGTTTGGTGGCGGCTAAGACTGAAGCTTTCTTT. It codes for CASGLVAAKTEAFF.

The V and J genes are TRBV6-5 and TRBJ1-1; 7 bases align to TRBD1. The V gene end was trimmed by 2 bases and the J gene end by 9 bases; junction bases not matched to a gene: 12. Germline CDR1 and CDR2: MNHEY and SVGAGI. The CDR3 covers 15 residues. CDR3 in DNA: TGTGCCAGCAGTTACCGGGACAGACAATTTGATAAAGCTTTCTTT. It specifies CASSYRDRQFDKAFF.

The CDR3 DNA is TGCGCCAGCAGCATAGGGACTAGCGGGGACCGGGAGTTCTTC. It codes for CASSIGTSGDREFF. The V and J genes are TRBV5-1 and TRBJ2-1, with TRBD2 matching 13 bases. Losses at the gene ends were 4 bases for V and 14 bases for J; bases not matched to a gene: 9. Germline V lookup: CDR1 SGHRS, CDR2 YFSETQ. The CDR3 runs to 14 residues.

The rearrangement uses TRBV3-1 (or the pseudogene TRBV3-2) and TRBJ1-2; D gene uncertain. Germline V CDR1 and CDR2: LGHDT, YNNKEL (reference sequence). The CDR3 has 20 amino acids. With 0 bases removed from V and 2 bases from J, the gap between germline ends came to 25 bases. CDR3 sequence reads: CASSQEHLGLSPRINYGYTF. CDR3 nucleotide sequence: TGTGCCAGCAGCCAAGAGCATCTGGGCCTCAGCCCCAGGATAAACTATGGCTACACCTTC.

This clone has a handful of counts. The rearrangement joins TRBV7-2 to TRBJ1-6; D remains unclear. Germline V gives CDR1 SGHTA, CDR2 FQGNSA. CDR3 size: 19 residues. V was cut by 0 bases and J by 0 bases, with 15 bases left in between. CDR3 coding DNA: TGTGCCAGCAGCTTAGCCGCTCGGTTCGGGAGCTCCTATAATTCACCCCTCCACTTT. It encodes CASSLAARFGSSYNSPLHF.